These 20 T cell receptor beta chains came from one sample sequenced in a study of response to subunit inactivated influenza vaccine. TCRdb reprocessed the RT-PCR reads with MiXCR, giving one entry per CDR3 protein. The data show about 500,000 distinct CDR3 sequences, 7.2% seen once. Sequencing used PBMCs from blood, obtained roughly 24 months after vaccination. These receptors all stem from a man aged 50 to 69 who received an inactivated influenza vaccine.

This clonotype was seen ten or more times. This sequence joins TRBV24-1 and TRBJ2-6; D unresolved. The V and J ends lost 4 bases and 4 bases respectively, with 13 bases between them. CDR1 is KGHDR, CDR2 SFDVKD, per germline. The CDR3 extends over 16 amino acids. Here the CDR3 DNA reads TGTGCCACCAGTGACCCACAACGGGTCGGGGCCAACGTCCTGACTTTC. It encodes CATSDPQRVGANVLTF.

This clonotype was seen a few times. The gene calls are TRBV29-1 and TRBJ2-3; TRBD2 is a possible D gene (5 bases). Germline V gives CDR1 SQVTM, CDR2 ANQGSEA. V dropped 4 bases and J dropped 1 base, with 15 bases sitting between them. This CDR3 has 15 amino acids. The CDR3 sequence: CSVAHVAGRTDTQYF. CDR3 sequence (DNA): TGCAGCGTTGCCCATGTCGCGGGCCGCACAGATACGCAGTATTTT.

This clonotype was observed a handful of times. The CDR3 loop is CATTRKSQDNEQFF. The CDR3, as DNA: TGTGCCACAACAAGAAAATCTCAGGACAATGAGCAGTTCTTC. The chain has TRBV27 and TRBJ2-1; no clear D gene. The germline V gene has CDR1 MNHEY and CDR2 SMNVEV (reference sequence). The CDR3 has 14 amino acids. Trimming took off 10 bases at V and 5 bases at J, with 18 bases between the two ends.

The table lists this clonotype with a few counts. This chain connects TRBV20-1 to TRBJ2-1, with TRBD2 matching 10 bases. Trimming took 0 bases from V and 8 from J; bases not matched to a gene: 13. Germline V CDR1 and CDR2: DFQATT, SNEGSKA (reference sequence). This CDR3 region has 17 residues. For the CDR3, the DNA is TGCAGTGCTAGAGACCTCCGGAGAGCGGGGGGGGACGATGAGCAGTTCTTC. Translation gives CSARDLRRAGGDDEQFF.

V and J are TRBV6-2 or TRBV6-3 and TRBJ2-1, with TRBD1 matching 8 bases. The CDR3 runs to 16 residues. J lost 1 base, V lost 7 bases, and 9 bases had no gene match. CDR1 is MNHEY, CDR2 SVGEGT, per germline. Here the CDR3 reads CASIHAGTGSYNEQFF. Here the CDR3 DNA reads TGTGCCAGCATCCATGCCGGGACAGGTTCCTACAATGAGCAGTTCTTC.

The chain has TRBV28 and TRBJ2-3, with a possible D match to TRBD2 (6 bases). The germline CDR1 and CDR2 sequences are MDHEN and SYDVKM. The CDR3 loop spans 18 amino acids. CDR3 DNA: TGTGCGAGCCAGCGGTTGTCGGGCGCGGGAAGGGGCACAGATACGCAGTATTTT. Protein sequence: CASQRLSGAGRGTDTQYF. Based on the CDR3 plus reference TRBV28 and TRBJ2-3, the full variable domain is DVKVTQSSRYLVKRTGEKVFLECVQDMDHENMFWYRQDPGLGLRLIYFSYDVKMKEKGDIPEGYSVSREKKERFSLILESASTNQTSMYLCASQRLSGAGRGTDTQYFGPGTRLTVL.

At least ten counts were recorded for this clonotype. Written as DNA, the CDR3 is TGCGCCAGCAGCCCCTATGGACAAGGCACTGAAGCTTTCTTT. It translates to CASSPYGQGTEAFF. The J gene is TRBJ1-1, the V gene TRBV5-1, with a tentative D call TRBD1 (5 bases). Germline V lookup: CDR1 SGHRS, CDR2 YFSETQ. CDR3 length equals 14 residues. With 4 bases removed from V and 4 bases from J, the gap between germline ends came to 14 bases.

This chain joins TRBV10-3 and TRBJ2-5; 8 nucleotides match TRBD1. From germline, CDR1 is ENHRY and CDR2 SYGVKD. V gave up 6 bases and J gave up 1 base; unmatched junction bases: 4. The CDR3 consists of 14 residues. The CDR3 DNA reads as TGTGCCATCAGCCCCGGGACAGGCCAAGAGACCCAGTACTTC. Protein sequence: CAISPGTGQETQYF.

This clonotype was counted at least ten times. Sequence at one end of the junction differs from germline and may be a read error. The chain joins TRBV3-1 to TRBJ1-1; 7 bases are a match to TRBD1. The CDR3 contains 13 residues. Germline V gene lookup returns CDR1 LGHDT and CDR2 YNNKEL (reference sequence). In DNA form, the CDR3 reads TGCGCCAGCAGCCGGACAGGGAACACTGAAGCTTTCTTT. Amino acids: CASSRTGNTEAFF.

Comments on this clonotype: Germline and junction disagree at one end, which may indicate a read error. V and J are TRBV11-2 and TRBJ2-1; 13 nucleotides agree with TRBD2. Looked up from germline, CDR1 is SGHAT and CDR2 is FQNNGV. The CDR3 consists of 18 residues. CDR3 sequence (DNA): TGTGCCAGCAGCTTAACCCACCCCGGGACTAGCGGGACCAATGAGCAGTCCTTC. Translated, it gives CASSLTHPGTSGTNEQSF.

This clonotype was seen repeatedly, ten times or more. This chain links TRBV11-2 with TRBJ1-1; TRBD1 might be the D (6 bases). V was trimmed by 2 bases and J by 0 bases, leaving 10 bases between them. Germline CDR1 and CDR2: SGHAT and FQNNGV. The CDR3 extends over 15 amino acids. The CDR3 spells CASSLTDSMNTEAFF. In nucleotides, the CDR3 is TGTGCCAGCAGCTTAACGGACAGTATGAACACTGAAGCTTTCTTT.

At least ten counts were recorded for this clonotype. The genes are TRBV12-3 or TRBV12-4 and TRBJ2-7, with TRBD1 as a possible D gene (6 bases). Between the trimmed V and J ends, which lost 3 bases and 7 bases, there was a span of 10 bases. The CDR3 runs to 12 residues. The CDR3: CASSFPQGEQYF. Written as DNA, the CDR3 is TGTGCCAGCAGTTTCCCCCAGGGGGAGCAGTACTTC.

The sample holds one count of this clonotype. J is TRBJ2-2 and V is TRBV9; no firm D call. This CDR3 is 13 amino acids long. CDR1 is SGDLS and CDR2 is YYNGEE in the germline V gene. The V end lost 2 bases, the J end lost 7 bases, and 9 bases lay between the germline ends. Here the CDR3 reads CASSVRWSGELFF. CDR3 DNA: TGTGCCAGCAGCGTGAGATGGAGCGGGGAGCTGTTTTTT.

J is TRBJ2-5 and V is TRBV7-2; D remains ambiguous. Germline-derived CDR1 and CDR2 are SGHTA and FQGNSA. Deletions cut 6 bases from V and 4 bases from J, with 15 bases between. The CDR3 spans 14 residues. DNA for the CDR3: TGTGCCAGCAGTGAAACGGGCCCCGGAGAGACCCAGTACTTC. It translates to CASSETGPGETQYF.

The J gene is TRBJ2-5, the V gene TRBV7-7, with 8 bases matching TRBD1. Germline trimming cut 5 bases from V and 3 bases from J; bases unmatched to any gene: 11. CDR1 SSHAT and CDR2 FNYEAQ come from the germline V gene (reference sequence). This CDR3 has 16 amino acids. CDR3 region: CASSPIRMGQEETQYF. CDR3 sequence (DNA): TGTGCCAGCAGCCCTATCCGGATGGGACAGGAAGAGACCCAGTACTTC.

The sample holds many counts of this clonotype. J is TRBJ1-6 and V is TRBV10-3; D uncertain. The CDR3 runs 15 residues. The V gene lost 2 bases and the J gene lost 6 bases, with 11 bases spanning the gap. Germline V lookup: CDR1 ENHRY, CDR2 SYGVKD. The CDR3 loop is CAISEVAKVNSPLHF. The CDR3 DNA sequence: TGTGCCATCAGTGAGGTGGCTAAGGTTAATTCACCCCTCCACTTT.

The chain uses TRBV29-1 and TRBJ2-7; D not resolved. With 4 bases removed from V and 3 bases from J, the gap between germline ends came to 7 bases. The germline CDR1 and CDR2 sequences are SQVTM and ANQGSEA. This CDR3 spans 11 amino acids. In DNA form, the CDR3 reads TGCAGCGTTGTTCAGCTCTACGAGCAGTACTTC. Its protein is CSVVQLYEQYF.

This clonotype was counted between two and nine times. The CDR3 sequence: CSVQTGQGRYEQYF. CDR3 bases: TGCAGCGTCCAGACGGGACAGGGGCGCTACGAGCAGTACTTC. The chain carries TRBV29-1 and TRBJ2-7; the match to TRBD1 covers 10 bases. CDR1 is SQVTM and CDR2 is ANQGSEA in the germline V gene. The trim removed 6 bases at V and 3 bases at J, leaving 8 bases unmatched. CDR3 length: 14 amino acids.

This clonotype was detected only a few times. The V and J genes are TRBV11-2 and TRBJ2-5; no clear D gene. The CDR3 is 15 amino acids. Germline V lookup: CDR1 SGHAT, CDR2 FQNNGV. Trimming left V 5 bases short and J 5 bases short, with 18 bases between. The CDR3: CASSLYSPQGETQYF. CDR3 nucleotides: TGTGCCAGCAGCCTATATTCACCCCAAGGGGAGACCCAGTACTTC.

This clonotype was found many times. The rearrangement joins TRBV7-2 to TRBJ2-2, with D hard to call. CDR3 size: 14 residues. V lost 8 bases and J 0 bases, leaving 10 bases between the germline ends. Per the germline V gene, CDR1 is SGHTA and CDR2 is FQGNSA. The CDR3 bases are TGTGCCAGCTTCGATCGCTCGAACACCGGGGAGCTGTTTTTT. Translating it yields CASFDRSNTGELFF.